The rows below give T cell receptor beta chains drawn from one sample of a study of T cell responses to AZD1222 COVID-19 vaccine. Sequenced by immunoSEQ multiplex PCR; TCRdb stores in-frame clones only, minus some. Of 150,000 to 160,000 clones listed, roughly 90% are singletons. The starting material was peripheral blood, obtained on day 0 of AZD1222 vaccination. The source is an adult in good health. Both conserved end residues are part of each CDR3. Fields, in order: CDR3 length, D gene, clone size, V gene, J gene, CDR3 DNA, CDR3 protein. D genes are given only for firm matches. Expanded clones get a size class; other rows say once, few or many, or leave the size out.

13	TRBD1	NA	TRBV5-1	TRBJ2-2	TGCGCCAGCGCAATACAGGGGGCCGGGGAGCTGTTTTTT	CASAIQGAGELFF
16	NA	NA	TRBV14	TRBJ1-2	TGTGCCAGCAGCCCGATTCGCGGGGCTCAACTCTATGGCTACACCTTC	CASSPIRGAQLYGYTF
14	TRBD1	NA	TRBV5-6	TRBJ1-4	TGTGCCAGCAGCTCGTGGACAGGGAGGGAAAAACTGTTTTTT	CASSSWTGREKLFF
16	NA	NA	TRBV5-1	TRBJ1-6	TGCGCCAGCAGCTTGGCCGGGGGAAAAGATAATTCACCCCTCCACTTT	CASSLAGGKDNSPLHF
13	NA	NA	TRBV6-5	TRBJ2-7	TGTGCCAGCAGTCACGGTGCGACCTACGAGCAGTACTTC	CASSHGATYEQYF
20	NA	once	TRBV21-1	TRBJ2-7	TGTGCCAGCAGCAAGGTTCGGGGGTGGGAGCATGGGAATAGCTCCTACGAGCAGTACTTC	CASSKVRGWEHGNSSYEQYF
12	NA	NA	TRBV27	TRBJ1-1	TGTGCCAGCTCGAAGACACCTGAAGGAGCTTTCTTT	CASSKTPEGAFF
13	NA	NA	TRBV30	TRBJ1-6	TGTGCCTGGATGGGGTACCATAATTCACCCCTCCACTTT	CAWMGYHNSPLHF
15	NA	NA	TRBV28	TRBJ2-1	TGTGCCTCAAAGAACCCCCAGGGTTCCTACAATGAGCAGTTCTTC	CASKNPQGSYNEQFF
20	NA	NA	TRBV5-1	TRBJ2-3	TGCGCCAGCAGCTTGGTGATAGGACTTCAAGCGAAAACTAGCACAGATACGCAGTATTTT	CASSLVIGLQAKTSTDTQYF
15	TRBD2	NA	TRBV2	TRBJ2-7	TGTGCCAGCAGCGCGGGACTAGCGGGCCGCTACGAGCAGTACTTC	CASSAGLAGRYEQYF
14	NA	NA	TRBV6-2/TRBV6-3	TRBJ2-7	TGTGCCAGCAGTTACGACGGACCCTACTACGAGCAGTACTTC	CASSYDGPYYEQYF
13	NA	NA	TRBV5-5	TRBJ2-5	TGTGCCAGCAGCTTGGCCTTGGGGGCTGGCCAGTACTTC	CASSLALGAGQYF
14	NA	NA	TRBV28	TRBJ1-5	TGTGCCAGCAGGGGGACGGTGGCAAAAAAGCCCCAGCATTTT	CASRGTVAKKPQHF
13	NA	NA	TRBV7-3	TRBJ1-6	TGTGCCAGCAGCTTAAGTCCGACTTCACCCCTCCACTTT	CASSLSPTSPLHF
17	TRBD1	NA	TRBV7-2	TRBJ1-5	TGTGCCAGCAGCTTACGAGGGAAAGGGGGCTCTAATCAGCCCCAGCATTTT	CASSLRGKGGSNQPQHF
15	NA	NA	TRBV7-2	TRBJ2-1	TGTGCCAGCAGCTTAGCCATACATGCCTACAATGAGCAGTTCTTC	CASSLAIHAYNEQFF
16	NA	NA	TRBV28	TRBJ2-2	TGTGCCAGCACCCCATCGACCGGCAGGAACACCGGGGAGCTGTTTTTT	CASTPSTGRNTGELFF
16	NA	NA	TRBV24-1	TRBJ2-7	TGTGCCACCAGTGACCCCCGGGCAGGGACCACCTACGAGCAGTACTTC	CATSDPRAGTTYEQYF
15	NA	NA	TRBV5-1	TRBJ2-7	TGCGCCAGCAGCCGTGGTGTGGAGGGCTCCTACGAGCAGTACTTC	CASSRGVEGSYEQYF
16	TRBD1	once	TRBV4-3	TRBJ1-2	TGCGCCAGCAGCCAAGCCCCGGGACAGCCCATGTATGGCTACACCTTC	CASSQAPGQPMYGYTF
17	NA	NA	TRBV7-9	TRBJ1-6	TGTGCCAGCAGCTTCCCCCGGGGAGGGGCGTATAATTCACCCCTCCACTTT	CASSFPRGGAYNSPLHF
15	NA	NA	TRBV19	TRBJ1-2	TGTGCCAGCCATAGGACGTCCCTAGGGTCCTATGGCTACACCTTC	CASHRTSLGSYGYTF
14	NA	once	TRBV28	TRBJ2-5	TGTGCCAGCACTCTAGCTGGGAGCGTAGAGACCCAGTACTTC	CASTLAGSVETQYF
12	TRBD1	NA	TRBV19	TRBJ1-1	TGTGCCAGTAGTCCCCGACAGGGGGCAGCTTTCTTT	CASSPRQGAAFF
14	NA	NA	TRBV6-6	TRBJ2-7	TGTGCCAGCAGCCTATCAGGGAACTCCTACGAGCAGTACTTC	CASSLSGNSYEQYF
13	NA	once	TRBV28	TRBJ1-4	TGTGCCAGCAGTTCAGGGGTGGTGGAAAAACTGTTTTTT	CASSSGVVEKLFF
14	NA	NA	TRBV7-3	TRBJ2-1	TGTGCCAGCAGCTTTACGGGGGTAAGGAATGAGCAGTTCTTC	CASSFTGVRNEQFF
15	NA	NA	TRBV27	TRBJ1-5	TGTGCCAGCAGTGTCGGGACCTTTACCAATCAGCCCCAGCATTTT	CASSVGTFTNQPQHF
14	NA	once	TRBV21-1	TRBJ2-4	TGTGCCAGCACCAGACACTTAGCCAAAAACATTCAGTACTTC	CASTRHLAKNIQYF
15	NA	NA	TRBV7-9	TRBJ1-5	TGTGCCAGCAGCTTAGGGCAGGGAGTTGCTCAGCCCCAGCATTTT	CASSLGQGVAQPQHF
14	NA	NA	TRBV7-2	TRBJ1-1	TGTGCCAGCACCGGGGGAATCCAAAACACTGAAGCTTTCTTT	CASTGGIQNTEAFF
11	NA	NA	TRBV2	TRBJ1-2	TGTGCCAGCAGTGCAGGGCCAGGCTACACCTTC	CASSAGPGYTF
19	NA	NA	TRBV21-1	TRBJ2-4	TGTGCCAGCAGCAAAGACAGGGGGCTGGTGAGACGGGACAAAAACATTCAGTACTTC	CASSKDRGLVRRDKNIQYF
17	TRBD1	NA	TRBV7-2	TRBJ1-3	TGTGCCAGCAGCTTATATGGCACAGGGGGCATTGGAAACACCATATATTTT	CASSLYGTGGIGNTIYF
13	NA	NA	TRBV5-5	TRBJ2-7	TGTGCCAGCAGCCTACTCGGCTCCTACGAGCAGTACTTC	CASSLLGSYEQYF
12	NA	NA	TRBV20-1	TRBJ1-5	TGCAGTGCTAGTGGAGGGGGGCAGCCCCAGCATTTT	CSASGGGQPQHF
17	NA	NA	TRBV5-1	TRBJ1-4	TGCGCCAGCAGCTTGGTGGGGGGAAGCGGAACTAATGAAAAACTGTTTTTT	CASSLVGGSGTNEKLFF
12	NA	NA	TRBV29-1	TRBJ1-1	TGCAGCGTTACCCGGACGGAGTTCGAAGCTTTCTTT	CSVTRTEFEAFF
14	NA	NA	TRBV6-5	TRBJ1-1	TGTGCCAGCAGGGTTACCCACAGGGACACTGAAGCTTTCTTT	CASRVTHRDTEAFF
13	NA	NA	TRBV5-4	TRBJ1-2	TGTGCCAGCAGCCCAAGGCCCCTCTATGGCTACACCTTC	CASSPRPLYGYTF
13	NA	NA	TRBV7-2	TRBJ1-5	TGTGCCAGCAGCTCATCGTCCGGACAGCCCCAGCATTTT	CASSSSSGQPQHF
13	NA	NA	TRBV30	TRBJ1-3	TGTGCCTGGAGTGCGCTCAGGGGAAACACCATATATTTT	CAWSALRGNTIYF
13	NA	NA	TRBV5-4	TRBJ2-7	TGTGCCAGCAGCGACCGGAGCGGCTTGGGGCAGTACTTC	CASSDRSGLGQYF
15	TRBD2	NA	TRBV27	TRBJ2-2	TGTGCCAGCAGTTGGAGCGGGAGGTCCACCGGGGAGCTGTTTTTT	CASSWSGRSTGELFF
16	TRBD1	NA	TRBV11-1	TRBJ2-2	TGTGCCAGCAGCTTCCCGGGACAGCGGAACACCGGGGAGCTGTTTTTT	CASSFPGQRNTGELFF
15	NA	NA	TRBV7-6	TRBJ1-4	TGTGCCAGCAGCTTAGGGGTAAACGTGGCGGAAAAACTGTTTTTT	CASSLGVNVAEKLFF
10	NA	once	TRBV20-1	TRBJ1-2	TGCAGTGCTAGAGCCCCCCCAACCACCTTC	CSARAPPTTF
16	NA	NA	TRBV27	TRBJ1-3	TGTGCCAGCAGTTCCCAGGGGACCCCCTCTGGAAACACCATATATTTT	CASSSQGTPSGNTIYF
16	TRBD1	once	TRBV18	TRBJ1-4	TGTGCCAGCTCGGGGCAGGGGGCGCATCCTAATGAAAAACTGTTTTTT	CASSGQGAHPNEKLFF
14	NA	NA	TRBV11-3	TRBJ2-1	TGTGCCAGCAGGGGTTTCGAATGGGGTGGTGAGCAGTTCTTC	CASRGFEWGGEQFF
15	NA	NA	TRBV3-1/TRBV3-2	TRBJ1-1	TGTGCCAGCAGCCAACAGGGACACCGGGGGACTGAAGCTTTCTTT	CASSQQGHRGTEAFF
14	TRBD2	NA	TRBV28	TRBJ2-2	TGTGCCAGCACCGCGGGGGGCGGCACCGGGGAGCTGTTTTTT	CASTAGGGTGELFF
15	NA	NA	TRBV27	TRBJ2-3	TGTGCCAGCAGTACCGGGGACCGGCGAGTAGATACGCAGTATTTT	CASSTGDRRVDTQYF